This TCR beta chain appears in the sequencing data of a study of identical twins' blood T cells. TCRdb reanalysed the 5' RACE reads using MiXCR and keeps one entry per CDR3 protein. The data show fewer than 450,000 distinct CDR3 sequences, under 30% seen once. Trimming took 5 bases from V and 1 from J, leaving 6 bases between them. The CDR3 loop spans 14 amino acids. Three pairs of healthy female monozygous twins were the donors. The table lists this clonotype with many counts. The specimen was PBMCs. The clonotype originates from a woman between 18 and 50 years old in good health. J is TRBJ1-6 and V is TRBV12-3 or TRBV12-4, with D unclear. CDR3 sequence: CASSPWSYNSPLHF. As DNA, the CDR3 is TGTGCCAGCAGTCCCTGGTCCTATAATTCACCCCTCCACTTT.